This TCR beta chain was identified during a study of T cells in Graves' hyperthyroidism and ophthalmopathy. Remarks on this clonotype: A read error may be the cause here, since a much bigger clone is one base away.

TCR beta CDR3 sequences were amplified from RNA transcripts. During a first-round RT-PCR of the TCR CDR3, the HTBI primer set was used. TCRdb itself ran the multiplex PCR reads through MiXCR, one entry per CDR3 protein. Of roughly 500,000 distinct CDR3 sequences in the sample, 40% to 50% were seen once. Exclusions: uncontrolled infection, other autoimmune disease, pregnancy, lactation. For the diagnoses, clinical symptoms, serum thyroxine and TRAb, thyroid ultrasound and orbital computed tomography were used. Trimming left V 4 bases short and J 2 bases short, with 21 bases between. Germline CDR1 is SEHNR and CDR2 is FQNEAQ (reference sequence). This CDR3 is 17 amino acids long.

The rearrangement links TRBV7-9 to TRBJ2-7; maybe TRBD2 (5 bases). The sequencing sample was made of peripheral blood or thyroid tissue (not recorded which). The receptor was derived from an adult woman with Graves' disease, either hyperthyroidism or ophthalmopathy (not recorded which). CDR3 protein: CASSSGNKASSTYEQYF. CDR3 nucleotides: TGTGCCAGCAGCTCCGGGAATAAGGCTAGCTCAACCTACGAGCAGTACTTC.